This T cell receptor (beta chain) was retrieved from a study of Graves' ophthalmopathy and Graves' hyperthyroidism. Notes on this clonotype: At one end the junction does not follow the germline gene, possibly because of a read error.

Germline loops: CDR1 MGHRA, CDR2 YSYEKL. The CDR3 spans 15 residues. Amplifying from RNA transcripts, the study obtained TCR beta CDR3 regions. The first-round RT-PCR employed HTBI primers together with the Qiagen OneStep RT-PCR kit. A multiplex PCR was then performed as the second round. TCRdb called the multiplex PCR reads again in MiXCR, with one record for every CDR3 protein. The table has some 350,000 distinct CDR3 sequences, about a sixth seen once. Additional autoimmune diseases, uncontrolled infections, pregnancy or lactation disqualified patients. Thyroid ultrasound, orbital computed tomography, TRAb, serum thyroxine and clinical symptoms formed the basis of diagnosis. PBMCs were isolated from a roughly 10 ml sample of fresh peripheral blood.

The sample comprised peripheral blood. The rearrangement joins TRBV4-1 to TRBJ1-5; D is possibly TRBD1 (6 bases). The clonotype was recovered from an adult woman with stable Graves' hyperthyroidism. CDR3 loop: CASIQVLQGNLPQHF. The DNA of the CDR3 is TGCGCCAGCATCCAAGTTTTACAGGGCAATCTGCCCCAGCATTTT.